This T cell receptor (beta chain) originates from a study of T cell repertoires in urothelial bladder cancer. Study background: The approximately twelve resected lesions were three cT0, three cTa, three cT1 and three cT2 or greater. Study-wide results and limits: Benign specimens had a median roughly 11% infiltrating lymphocyte percentage. One T-cell clone reached up to about 17% of carcinoma infiltrating lymphocytes.

There are a few counts of this clone. The antigen is unknown. Sequencing used immunoSEQ multiplex PCR; TCRdb keeps in-frame clones, though not all of them. Among fewer than 450 clones listed, 65% to 70% were seen once. Germline values: CDR1 SGHDN, CDR2 FVKESK. The CDR3 covers 15 residues. V lost 3 bases and J lost 4; bases outside the gene matches: 6. The chain is built from TRBV14 and TRBJ2-3, with 8 positions matching TRBD2. The specimen sequenced was tumor-infiltrating cells from bladder cancer. The sequence came from a human donor with urothelial carcinoma. The CDR3, as DNA: TGTGCCAGCAGCCAGACGGGGGGGCCGGCAGATACGCAGTATTTT. Encoded protein: CASSQTGGPADTQYF.